These 28 T cell receptor beta chains came from one sample sequenced in a study of blood T cell repertoires in COVID-19. Data came from immunoSEQ multiplex PCR; TCRdb stores just in-frame clones and leaves some out. The sample shows about 350,000 clones, about 89% of them seen only once. Sequencing was done on a sample of peripheral blood. The source is a woman aged 50 to 65 with COVID-19, enrolled during active disease.

The chain links TRBV4-2 to TRBJ1-2; D ambiguous. V lost 0 bases, J lost 4 bases, and 12 bases lay in between. CDR1 is LGHNA and CDR2 is YNFKEQ in the germline V gene. The CDR3 has 15 amino acids. This CDR3 is CASSQDLVLRYGYTF. CDR3 sequence (DNA): TGTGCCAGCAGCCAAGATTTGGTGCTACGCTATGGCTACACCTTC.

This clone was picked up one time. The CDR3, as DNA: TGTGCCAGCAGTTCCCGGGACAGGGGGCTAATTTACGAGCAGTACTTC. Translation gives CASSSRDRGLIYEQYF. This sequence joins TRBV6-2 or TRBV6-3 and TRBJ2-7, with TRBD1 identical over 12 bases. Germline V gives CDR1 MNHEY, CDR2 SVGEGT. This CDR3 region has 16 residues. J gave up 4 bases and V 4 bases, and 8 bases lay outside the gene matches.

This chain connects TRBV6-5 to TRBJ1-1; D gene unclear. Germline V gene lookup returns CDR1 MNHEY and CDR2 SVGAGI. The CDR3 has 13 amino acids. V lost 6 bases to trimming and J lost 7 bases, with 15 bases between them. The CDR3 protein is CASRPGLEYEAFF. CDR3 nucleotide sequence: TGTGCCAGCAGACCGGGATTGGAATATGAAGCTTTCTTT.

The V gene is TRBV5-1, the J gene TRBJ2-1; D gene ambiguous. Germline V gene data show CDR1 as SGHRS and CDR2 as YFSETQ. Between the trimmed V and J ends, which lost 7 bases and 7 bases, there was a span of 9 bases. The CDR3 sequence is 11 residues long. CDR3 DNA sequence: TGCGCCAGCTTTAGAGGAAATGAGCAGTTCTTC. Protein sequence: CASFRGNEQFF.

The chain has TRBV7-2 and TRBJ2-2; the D gene is possibly TRBD2 (7 bases). CDR3 length: 14 residues. Germline CDR1 is SGHTA and CDR2 is FQGNSA. V lost 11 bases to trimming and J lost 4 bases, with 17 bases between them. The CDR3: CAGRGEGRTGELFF. The CDR3 DNA reads as TGTGCCGGGAGGGGGGAAGGGCGCACCGGGGAGCTGTTTTTT. The variable domain in full, with the rest retrieved from reference TRBV7-2 and TRBJ2-2, is GAGVSQSPSNKVTEKGKDVELRCDPISGHTALYWYRQSLGQGLEFLIYFQGNSAPDKSGLPSDRFSAERTGGSVSTLTIQRTQQEDSAVYLCAGRGEGRTGELFFGEGSRLTVL.

The V gene is TRBV6-5, the J gene TRBJ1-2; D might be TRBD1 (5 bases). Germline assignment: CDR1 MNHEY and CDR2 SVGAGI. Trimming took off 6 bases at V and 6 bases at J, with 8 bases between the two ends. This CDR3 is built from 11 residues. The CDR3 sequence: CASRTRDGYTF. CDR3 DNA: TGTGCCAGCAGAACCAGGGATGGCTACACCTTC.

This clone was seen a handful of times. The rearrangement joins TRBV12-5 to TRBJ1-6; D not certain. The CDR3 covers 14 residues. Trimming pared 7 bases from V and 0 bases from J, leaving 7 bases between. Per the germline V gene, CDR1 is LGHNT and CDR2 is FRNRAP. CDR3: CASAGSSYNSPLHF. CDR3 in DNA: TGTGCTAGTGCTGGTAGCTCCTATAATTCACCCCTCCACTTT.

This rearrangement joins TRBV5-6 to TRBJ2-1, with 9 nucleotides matching TRBD2. Germline trimming cut 4 bases from V and 9 bases from J; bases unmatched to any gene: 14. The V gene's germline CDR1 is SGHDT and CDR2 YYEEEE. This CDR3 spans 16 amino acids. The CDR3 DNA reads TGTGCCAGCAGCCCAAACCCCGGGACTAGCTCTTTTGAGCAGTTCTTC. It specifies CASSPNPGTSSFEQFF.

CDR3 in amino acids: CASSRAQGYEQYF. The CDR3, as DNA: TGTGCCAGCAGCAGAGCCCAGGGCTACGAGCAGTACTTC. This chain connects TRBV11-2 to TRBJ2-7; tentatively, D is TRBD1 (5 bases). The CDR3 extends over 13 amino acids. The ends were cut back, 5 bases at V and 3 bases at J, with 11 bases in the middle. Germline values: CDR1 SGHAT, CDR2 FQNNGV.

The chain couples TRBV10-3 to TRBJ1-2; no clear D gene. The germline V gene has CDR1 ENHRY and CDR2 SYGVKD. V was cut by 11 bases and J by 3 bases, with 16 bases left in between. The CDR3 has 13 amino acids. The CDR3 nucleotides are TGTGCCCATCAGGCCACAGTGGACTATGGCTACACCTTC. Protein product: CAHQATVDYGYTF.

J is TRBJ1-2 and V is TRBV12-3 or TRBV12-4, with a weak D call TRBD1 (6 bases). Trimming stripped 6 bases from V and 3 bases from J, with 11 bases between. The CDR3 is 13 amino acids. The DNA for the CDR3 is TGTGCCAGCAGACCACAGGGTTACTATGGCTACACCTTC. Residues: CASRPQGYYGYTF.

The chain is built from TRBV5-4 and TRBJ2-3; 10 bases line up with TRBD2. The length of the CDR3 is 16 residues. V shed 5 bases, J shed 3 bases, and the junction held 9 bases outside the gene matches. The germline V gene has CDR1 SGHNT and CDR2 YYREEE (reference sequence). The CDR3 is CASRRGLATITDTQYF. As DNA, the CDR3 is TGTGCCAGCAGGCGGGGACTAGCGACTATTACAGATACGCAGTATTTT.

This clone was detected only once. V usage is TRBV3-1 (or the pseudogene TRBV3-2) and J usage is TRBJ1-2, with 9 bases identical to TRBD1. Germline V gives CDR1 LGHDT, CDR2 YNNKEL (reference sequence). The ends lost 3 bases at V and 6 bases at J; junction bases unmatched: 11. The CDR3 contains 16 residues. This chain's CDR3 is CASSHAGTGIFDGYTF. CDR3 coding DNA: TGTGCCAGCAGCCATGCTGGGACAGGGATTTTTGATGGCTACACCTTC.

This clone was counted a single time. The chain is built from TRBV7-9 and TRBJ2-3, with D tentatively TRBD2 (5 bases). The CDR3 runs 14 residues. CDR1 is SEHNR and CDR2 is FQNEAQ in the germline V gene (reference sequence). Deletions cut 5 bases from V and 4 bases from J, with 13 bases between. In nucleotides, the CDR3 is TGTGCCAGCAGCGTCATCGGAGGCTCAGATACGCAGTATTTT. Protein sequence: CASSVIGGSDTQYF.

This chain uses TRBV4-1 with TRBJ2-7, with TRBD2 matching 12 bases. V gave up 4 bases and J gave up 0 bases; unmatched junction bases: 4. CDR1 is MGHRA, CDR2 YSYEKL, per germline. The CDR3 is made up of 16 amino acids. The DNA of the CDR3 is TGCGCCAGCAGCCCCGGGACTAGCGGGCTCTCCTACGAGCAGTACTTC. Translating it yields CASSPGTSGLSYEQYF.

V usage is TRBV7-3 and J usage is TRBJ2-7; 7 bases agree with TRBD1. This CDR3 is 20 amino acids long. The germline CDR1 and CDR2 sequences are SGHTA and FQGTGA. V lost 1 base to trimming and J lost 3 bases; unmatched junction nucleotides: 21. Written as DNA, the CDR3 is TGTGCCAGCAGCTTAAAGGGCCCAAAAACTAGGGACAGAGGCTTCTACGAGCAGTACTTC. This gives the protein CASSLKGPKTRDRGFYEQYF.

The CDR3 bases are TGTGCCAGTAGTACAGGGACTTGGGACAGGGTAGGTACTGAAGCTTTCTTT. The encoded protein is CASSTGTWDRVGTEAFF. This sequence joins TRBV19 and TRBJ1-1; 9 bases line up with TRBD1. Trimming removed 4 bases from V and 5 bases from J; junction bases left unmatched: 14. The germline V gene has CDR1 LNHDA and CDR2 SQIVND (reference sequence). The CDR3 runs to 17 residues. Full variable domain (rest looked up from reference TRBV19 and TRBJ1-1): DGGITQSPKYLFRKEGQNVTLSCEQNLNHDAMYWYRQDPGQGLRLIYYSQIVNDFQKGDIAEGYSVSREKKESFPLTVTSAQKNPTAFYLCASSTGTWDRVGTEAFFGQGTRLTVV.

The gene calls are TRBV7-2 and TRBJ2-7, with D perhaps matching TRBD2 (5 bases). This CDR3 is built from 14 residues. V gave up 1 base and J gave up 5 bases, with 12 bases separating them. The germline gives CDR1 SGHTA, CDR2 FQGNSA. Here the CDR3 reads CASSLDRLLDEQYF. The CDR3 nucleotides read TGTGCCAGCAGCTTAGATCGACTACTGGACGAGCAGTACTTC.

The rearrangement links TRBV30 to TRBJ1-6; 8 bases align to TRBD1. From germline, CDR1 is GTSNPN and CDR2 SVGIG (reference sequence). The junction had 6 bases not matched to a gene; V was cut back by 0 bases and J by 8 bases. This CDR3 has 15 amino acids. For the CDR3, the DNA is TGTGCCTGGAGTGTAGGCAGGGGGCCTGATTCACCCCTCCACTTT. Translated: CAWSVGRGPDSPLHF.

This clone occurred a few times. V gene TRBV30 combines with J gene TRBJ1-5; 9 bases are a match to TRBD1. In germline, CDR1 is GTSNPN, CDR2 SVGIG (reference sequence). After removal of 5 bases from V and 4 bases from J, the junction contained 3 bases not matched to a gene. There are 13 residues in the CDR3. CDR3 coding DNA: TGTGCCTGGGCAGGACAGGGGAATCAGCCCCAGCATTTT. Translating gives CAWAGQGNQPQHF.

Comment on this clone: The junction departs from germline at one end; a sequencing error may be responsible. The chain carries TRBV4-3 and TRBJ2-2, with D perhaps matching TRBD2 (5 bases). The CDR3 is 12 amino acids. Germline V gene data show CDR1 as LGHNA and CDR2 as YSLEER. The DNA of the CDR3 is TGCGCCAGCAGCCGGACCACCGGGGAACTGTTTTTT. This sequence encodes CASSRTTGELFF.

The gene calls are TRBV15 and TRBJ1-4; maybe TRBD1 (5 bases). Looked up from germline, CDR1 is LNHNV and CDR2 is YYDKDF (reference sequence). CDR3 length: 21 residues. V dropped 1 base and J dropped 0 bases, with 24 bases sitting between them. The CDR3 DNA follows: TGTGCCACCAGCAGAGGCCGTTATAGTGTCGGGGGTAGAGCAACTAATGAAAAACTGTTTTTT. This sequence encodes CATSRGRYSVGGRATNEKLFF.

This clone was seen only a few times. The J gene is TRBJ2-1, the V gene TRBV27, with 7 bases lining up with TRBD2. J gave up 2 bases and V 5 bases, and 9 bases lay outside the gene matches. Germline CDR1 and CDR2: MNHEY and SMNVEV (reference sequence). The CDR3 is made up of 16 amino acids. CDR3 bases: TGTGCCAGCAGTACTGTCTCGGGAGGCCCCTACAATGAGCAGTTCTTC. It translates to CASSTVSGGPYNEQFF.

A single count supports this clone. The chain combines TRBV7-3 with TRBJ2-7, with TRBD1 matching 7 bases. The germline V gene encodes CDR1 SGHTA and CDR2 FQGTGA. V lost 4 bases and J lost 6; bases outside the gene matches: 12. CDR3 length equals 15 residues. The CDR3 reads CASSSQQGINAEQYF. The CDR3 coding sequence is TGTGCCAGCAGCTCCCAACAGGGGATCAATGCCGAGCAGTACTTC.

The gene calls are TRBV5-1 and TRBJ2-1, with 8 bases lining up with TRBD2. CDR1 and CDR2 (germline): SGHRS, YFSETQ. With 3 bases clipped from V and 5 bases from J, the junction kept 13 bases outside the gene matches. This CDR3 spans 17 amino acids. The chain's CDR3 is CASSWGASGPGNNEQFF. DNA of the CDR3: TGCGCCAGCAGCTGGGGGGCTAGCGGGCCAGGTAACAATGAGCAGTTCTTC.

Only one count was recorded for this clone. The chain links TRBV6-5 to TRBJ2-5, with 7 bases lining up with TRBD2. J gave up 5 bases and V 0 bases, and 6 bases lay outside the gene matches. The CDR3 loop spans 15 amino acids. Germline CDR1 is MNHEY and CDR2 is SVGAGI. The CDR3 DNA sequence: TGTGCCAGCAGTTACTCGAGCGGGAATATGGAGACCCAGTACTTC. Translated: CASSYSSGNMETQYF.

The chain recombines TRBV6-5 with TRBJ1-3; D not certain. The CDR3 length is 14 residues. Per the germline V gene, CDR1 is MNHEY and CDR2 is SVGAGI. V lost 5 bases, J lost 2 bases, and 10 bases lay in between. CDR3 DNA sequence: TGTGCCAGCAGTCCCCGAGAGGCTGGAAACACCATATATTTT. Amino acids: CASSPREAGNTIYF.

Details on this clone: Other DNA variants within this sample encode the same CDR3. This chain connects TRBV3-1 (or the pseudogene TRBV3-2) to TRBJ1-3; no firm D call. The CDR3 length is 14 residues. Germline V CDR1 and CDR2: LGHDT, YNNKEL (reference sequence). Trimming cost V 1 base and J 0 bases, with 4 bases left between them. CDR3 bases: TGTGCCAGCAGCCAAGCCGGCTCTGGAAACACCATATATTTT. It codes for CASSQAGSGNTIYF.